This T cell receptor beta chain was obtained from a study of T cell repertoires in cytomegalovirus infection. V lost 8 bases, J lost 5 bases, and 9 bases stayed unmatched. From germline, CDR1 is LGHDT and CDR2 YNNKEL (reference sequence). CDR3 size: 15 residues. TCRdb fed the reads into MiXCR, producing one record per CDR3 protein. The repertoire holds about 230,000 distinct CDR3 sequences, over 20% seen once, with about 20% in the top ten. Sequenced: CD8+ T cells from PBMCs. The rearrangement uses TRBV3-1 and TRBJ2-2; TRBD2 agrees at 9 bases. This receptor was identified in a human donor in good health (CMV status not recorded). Some clones in this sample may be carry-over from other donors' samples. The CDR3 DNA is TGTGCCAGCGCCAAGAGGCTAGCGGGGACCGGGGAGCTGTTTTTT. Encoded protein: CASAKRLAGTGELFF.